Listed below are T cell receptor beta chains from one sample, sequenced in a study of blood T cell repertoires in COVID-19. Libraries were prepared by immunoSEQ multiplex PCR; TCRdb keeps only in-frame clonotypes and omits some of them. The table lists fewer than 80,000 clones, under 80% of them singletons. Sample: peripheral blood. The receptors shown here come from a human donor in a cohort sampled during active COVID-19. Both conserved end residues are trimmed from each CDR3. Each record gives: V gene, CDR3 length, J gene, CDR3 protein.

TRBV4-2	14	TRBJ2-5	ASSQEKTSGGETQY
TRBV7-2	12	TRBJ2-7	ASSLERRGGEQY
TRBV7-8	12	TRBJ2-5	ASSLGGAQETQY
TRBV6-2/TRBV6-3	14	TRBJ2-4	ASSGVGGSTKNIQY
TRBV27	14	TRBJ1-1	ASSLSGTGIRTEAF
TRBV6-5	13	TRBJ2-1	ASRPTSAPPNEQF
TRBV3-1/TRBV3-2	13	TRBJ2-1	ASSRLAGGQGEQF
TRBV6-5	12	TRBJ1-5	ASSGTGGNQPQH
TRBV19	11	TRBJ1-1	ASSTRGNTEAF
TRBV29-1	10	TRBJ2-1	SVTTGGWEQF
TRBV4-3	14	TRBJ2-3	ASRKGRRGRGDTQY
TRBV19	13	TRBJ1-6	ASRTRTGGNSPLH
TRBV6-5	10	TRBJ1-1	ASRMGPLGAF
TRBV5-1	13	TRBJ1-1	ASSLLAQANTEAF
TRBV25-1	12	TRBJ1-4	ASRDDRGGEKLF
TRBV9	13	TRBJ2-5	ASSVDSPSGETQY
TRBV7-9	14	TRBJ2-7	ASSLDLGRSSHEQY
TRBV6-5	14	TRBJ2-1	ASSSTNNIPYNEQF
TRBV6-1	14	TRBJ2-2	ASSDLLAGGIRELF
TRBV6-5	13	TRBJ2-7	ASRGGLAGAYEQY
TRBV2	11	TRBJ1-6	ASTGTANSPLH
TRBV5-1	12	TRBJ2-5	ASSYFGGQETQY
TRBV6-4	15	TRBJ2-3	ASSENSRTGAGDTQY
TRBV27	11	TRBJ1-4	ASSRREIEKLF
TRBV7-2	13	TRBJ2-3	ASSPGTSGADTQY
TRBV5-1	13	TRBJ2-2	ASSLALAVSGELF
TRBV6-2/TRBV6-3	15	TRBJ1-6	ASSYPTGSSYNSPLH
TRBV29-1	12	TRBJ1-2	SVDLAQGIYGYT
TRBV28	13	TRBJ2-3	ASSFSGGGTDTQY
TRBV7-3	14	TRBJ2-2	ASSLDRSPNTGELF
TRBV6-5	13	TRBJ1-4	ASSYSTATNEKLF
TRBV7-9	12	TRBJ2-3	ASSLAGASDTQY
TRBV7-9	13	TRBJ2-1	ASSRFPGSHAEQF
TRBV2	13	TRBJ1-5	ASSEDRGRNQPQH
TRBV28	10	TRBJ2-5	ASSTGEQTQY
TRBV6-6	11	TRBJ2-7	ASSLEFSYEQY
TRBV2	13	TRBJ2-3	ASSLVGGAADTQY
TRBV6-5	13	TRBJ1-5	ASSPFINSNQPQH
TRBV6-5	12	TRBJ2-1	ASSYDAGGRGQV
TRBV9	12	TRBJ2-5	ASSAGQGGETQY
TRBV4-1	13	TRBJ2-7	ASSQAGTGAYEQY
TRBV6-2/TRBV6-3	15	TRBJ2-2	ASSYTWGQPYTGELF
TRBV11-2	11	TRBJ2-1	ASSSDRGGEQF
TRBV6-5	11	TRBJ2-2	ASKRKNTGELF
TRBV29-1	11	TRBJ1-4	SGKGVSSEKLF
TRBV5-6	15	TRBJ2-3	ASSQKVAGLYTDTQY
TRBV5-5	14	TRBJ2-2	ASSLGTGINTGELF
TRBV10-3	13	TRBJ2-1	AISEGGFSYNEQF
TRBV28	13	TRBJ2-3	ASTLGGQGTDTQY
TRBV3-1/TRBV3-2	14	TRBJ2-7	ASPTRTSPDAYEQY
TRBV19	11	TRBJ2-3	AAGREGTDTQY
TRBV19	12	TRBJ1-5	ASSGGDKNQPQH
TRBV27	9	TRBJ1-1	ASSFRSEAF
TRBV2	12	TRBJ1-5	ASTLNPRNQPQH
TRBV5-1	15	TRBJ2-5	ASSLAWRGGVAETQY
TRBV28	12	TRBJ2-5	ASKKRGGLETQY
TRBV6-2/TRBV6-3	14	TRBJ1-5	ASSSHRGTDNQPQH
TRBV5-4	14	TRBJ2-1	ASSLGGPGSYNEQF
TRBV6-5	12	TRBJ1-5	ASSPGRAYQPQH
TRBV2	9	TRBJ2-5	ATSPGETQY